One and the same sample provided the 12 T cell receptor beta chains below, sequenced in a study of T-cell memory formation after mild COVID-19. In TCRdb, the 5' RACE reads were re-called with MiXCR into one record per CDR3 protein. The sample lists under 350,000 distinct CDR3 sequences, 16% occurring once. The sample comprised PBMCs or a T cell subset sorted from them (not recorded which). All receptors derive from a man aged 18 to 30 who had mild COVID-19 (a few samples of this study predate the infection). Cell type and time point are not known.

The chain links TRBV6-5 to TRBJ1-2; D uncertain. The V gene's germline CDR1 is MNHEY and CDR2 SVGAGI. CDR3 length: 14 amino acids. The V gene lost 6 bases and the J gene lost 1 base, with 12 bases spanning the gap. The CDR3 nucleotides are TGTGCCAGCAGCCGCTCGGGTGGTAACTATGGCTACACCTTC. This encodes CASSRSGGNYGYTF.

This clonotype has more than one count but fewer than ten. This chain joins TRBV9 and TRBJ2-5, with D unresolved. The V end lost 4 bases, the J end lost 4 bases, and 17 bases lay between the germline ends. This CDR3 comprises 15 residues. Looked up from germline, CDR1 is SGDLS and CDR2 is YYNGEE. Here the CDR3 reads CASSPRRAFGETQYF. CDR3 DNA sequence: TGTGCCAGCAGCCCCCGCCGGGCTTTTGGAGAGACCCAGTACTTC.

CDR3 nucleotides: TGTGCCAGTAGTCACGCGGTGTACAATGAGCAGTTCTTC. As protein: CASSHAVYNEQFF. The J gene is TRBJ2-1, the V gene TRBV19, with unresolved D. Germline V CDR1 and CDR2: LNHDA, SQIVND (reference sequence). V gave up 5 bases and J gave up 4 bases, with 9 bases separating them. The length of the CDR3 is 13 residues.

This clonotype came up a few times. This chain links TRBV12-3 or TRBV12-4 with TRBJ2-3; D uncertain. The V end was cut by 2 bases, the J end by 3 bases, with 6 bases between. This CDR3 contains 13 residues. The CDR3 is CASSLMRTDTQYF. CDR3 in DNA: TGTGCCAGCAGTTTAATGAGAACAGATACGCAGTATTTT.

V gene TRBV9 combines with J gene TRBJ1-1, with D unresolved. Germline lookup yields CDR1 SGDLS and CDR2 YYNGEE. V gave up 3 bases and J gave up 0 bases, with 18 bases separating them. The CDR3 length is 17 residues. The DNA for the CDR3 is TGTGCCAGCAGCGCCCCGGAAGGGAGGGTGATGAACACTGAAGCTTTCTTT. It specifies CASSAPEGRVMNTEAFF.

The chain is built from TRBV29-1 and TRBJ2-1; the match to TRBD1 covers 9 bases. This CDR3 comprises 15 residues. V lost 3 bases and J lost 6; bases outside the gene matches: 9. CDR1 is SQVTM and CDR2 is ANQGSEA in the germline V gene. This CDR3 reads CSVEATGTGRNEQFF. CDR3 nucleotides: TGCAGCGTTGAGGCAACCGGGACAGGGCGCAATGAGCAGTTCTTC.

This chain joins TRBV10-3 and TRBJ2-3; 13 nucleotides align to TRBD2. CDR3 size: 17 residues. Germline V gene sequence: CDR1 ENHRY, CDR2 SYGVKD. V trimming: 4 bases; J trimming: 7 bases; junction bases outside the gene matches: 11. The CDR3 spells CAISAQILAGGLYTQYF. The DNA of the CDR3 is TGTGCCATCAGTGCCCAAATACTAGCGGGGGGGCTCTATACGCAGTATTTT.

The V gene is TRBV19, the J gene TRBJ2-2, with D maybe TRBD1 (6 bases). Trimming took off 5 bases at V and 1 base at J, with 11 bases between the two ends. The V gene's germline CDR1 is LNHDA and CDR2 SQIVND (reference sequence). CDR3 length: 15 residues. The CDR3 spells CASSGQRENTGELFF. The CDR3 DNA reads TGTGCCAGTAGTGGACAGAGAGAGAACACCGGGGAGCTGTTTTTT.

The V call is TRBV29-1, the J call TRBJ1-2; D is unclear. The V and J ends lost 1 base and 2 bases respectively, with 20 bases between them. Germline CDR1 reads SQVTM; CDR2 reads ANQGSEA. The CDR3 is made up of 17 amino acids. CDR3 sequence (DNA): TGCAGCGTTGAAGTCTTTACTGACATATTCGCGAACTATGGCTACACCTTC. It is translated as CSVEVFTDIFANYGYTF.

The chain links TRBV5-1 to TRBJ1-1, with a possible D match to TRBD1 (5 bases). Germline V lookup: CDR1 SGHRS, CDR2 YFSETQ. The CDR3 has 15 residues. Between the trimmed V and J ends, which lost 1 base and 4 bases, there was a span of 14 bases. The CDR3 is CASSLIGGGSTEAFF. As DNA, the CDR3 is TGCGCCAGCAGCTTGATCGGGGGAGGGAGCACTGAAGCTTTCTTT.

This clonotype was seen a handful of times. This chain uses TRBV6-5 with TRBJ2-1; no firm D call. CDR1 is MNHEY, CDR2 SVGAGI, per germline. The CDR3 sequence is 13 residues long. V was pared by 2 bases and J by 10 bases, with 12 bases between. The CDR3 DNA reads as TGTGCCAGCAGTTACGGTGTCTCTGGAGAGCAGTTCTTC. This sequence encodes CASSYGVSGEQFF.

The chain employs TRBV29-1 and TRBJ1-2; 7 positions match TRBD1. V lost 7 bases to trimming and J lost 3 bases; unmatched junction nucleotides: 8. Looked up from germline, CDR1 is SQVTM and CDR2 is ANQGSEA. The CDR3 runs 13 residues. The CDR3 nucleotides read TGCAGCGGTCAGGGGGATGAGGACTATGGCTACACCTTC. This sequence encodes CSGQGDEDYGYTF. Looking up the rest from reference TRBV29-1 and TRBJ1-2 gives the full variable domain: SAVISQKPSRDICQRGTSLTIQCQVDSQVTMMFWYRQQPGQSLTLIATANQGSEATYESGFVIDKFPISRPNLTFSTLTVSNMSPEDSSIYLCSGQGDEDYGYTFGSGTRLTVV.